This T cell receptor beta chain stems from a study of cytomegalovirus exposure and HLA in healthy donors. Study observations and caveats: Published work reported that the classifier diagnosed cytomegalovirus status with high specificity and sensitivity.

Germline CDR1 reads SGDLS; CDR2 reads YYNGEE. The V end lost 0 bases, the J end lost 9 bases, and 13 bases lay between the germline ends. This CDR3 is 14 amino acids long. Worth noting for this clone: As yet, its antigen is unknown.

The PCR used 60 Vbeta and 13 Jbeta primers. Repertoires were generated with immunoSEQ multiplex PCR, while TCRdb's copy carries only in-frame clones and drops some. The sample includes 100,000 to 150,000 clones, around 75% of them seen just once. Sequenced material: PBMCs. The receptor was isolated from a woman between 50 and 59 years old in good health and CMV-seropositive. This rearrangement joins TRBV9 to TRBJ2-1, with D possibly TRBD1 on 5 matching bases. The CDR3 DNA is TGTGCCAGCAGCGTAGAGCCAGGGTCAAGTGAGCAGTTCTTC. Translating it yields CASSVEPGSSEQFF.